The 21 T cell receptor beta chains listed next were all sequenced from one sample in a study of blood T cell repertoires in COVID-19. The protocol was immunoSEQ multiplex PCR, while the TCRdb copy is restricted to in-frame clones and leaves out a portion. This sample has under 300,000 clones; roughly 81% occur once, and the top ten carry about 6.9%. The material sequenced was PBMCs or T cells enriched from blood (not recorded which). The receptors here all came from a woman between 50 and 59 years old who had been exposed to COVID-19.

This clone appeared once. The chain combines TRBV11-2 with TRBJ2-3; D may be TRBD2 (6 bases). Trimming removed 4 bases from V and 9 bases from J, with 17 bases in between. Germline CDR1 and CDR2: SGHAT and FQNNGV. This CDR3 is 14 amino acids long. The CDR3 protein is CASSSGLRGKTQYF. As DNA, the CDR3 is TGTGCCAGCAGCTCGGGACTTCGAGGAAAGACGCAGTATTTT.

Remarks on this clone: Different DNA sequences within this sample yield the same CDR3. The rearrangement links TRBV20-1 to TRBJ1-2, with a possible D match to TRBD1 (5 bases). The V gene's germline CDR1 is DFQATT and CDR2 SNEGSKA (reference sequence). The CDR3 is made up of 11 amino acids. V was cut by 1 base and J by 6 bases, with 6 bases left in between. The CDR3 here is CSARGGDGYTF. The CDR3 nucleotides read TGCAGTGCTAGAGGGGGGGATGGCTACACCTTC.

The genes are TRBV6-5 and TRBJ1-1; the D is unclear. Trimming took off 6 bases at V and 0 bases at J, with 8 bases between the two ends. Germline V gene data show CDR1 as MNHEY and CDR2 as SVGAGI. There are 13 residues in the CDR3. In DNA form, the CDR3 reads TGTGCCAGCAGCGTTCTTATGAACACTGAAGCTTTCTTT. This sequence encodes CASSVLMNTEAFF.

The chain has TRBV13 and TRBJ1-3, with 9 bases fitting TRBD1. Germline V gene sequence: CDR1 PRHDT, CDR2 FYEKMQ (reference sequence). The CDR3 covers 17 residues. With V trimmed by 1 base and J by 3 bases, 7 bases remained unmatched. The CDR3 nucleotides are TGTGCCAGCAGCTTAGAAGGAACAGGGGGCTATGGAAACACCATATATTTT. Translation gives CASSLEGTGGYGNTIYF.

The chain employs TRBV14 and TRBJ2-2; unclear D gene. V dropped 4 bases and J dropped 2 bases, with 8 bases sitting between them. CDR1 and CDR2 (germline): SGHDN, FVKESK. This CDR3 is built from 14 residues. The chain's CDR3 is CASSLLKNTGELFF. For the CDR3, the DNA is TGTGCCAGCAGCCTCCTTAAAAACACCGGGGAGCTGTTTTTT.

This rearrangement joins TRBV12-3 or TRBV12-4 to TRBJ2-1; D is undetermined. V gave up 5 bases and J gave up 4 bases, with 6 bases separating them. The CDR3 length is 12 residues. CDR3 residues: CASSRQYNEQFF. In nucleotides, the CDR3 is TGTGCCAGCAGTCGTCAGTACAATGAGCAGTTCTTC.

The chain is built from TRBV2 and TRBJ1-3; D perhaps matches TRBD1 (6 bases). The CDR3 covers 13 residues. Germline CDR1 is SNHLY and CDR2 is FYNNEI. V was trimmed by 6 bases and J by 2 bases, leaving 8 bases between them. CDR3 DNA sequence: TGTGCCAGCAGCCAGGGGACTGGAAACACCATATATTTT. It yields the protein CASSQGTGNTIYF.

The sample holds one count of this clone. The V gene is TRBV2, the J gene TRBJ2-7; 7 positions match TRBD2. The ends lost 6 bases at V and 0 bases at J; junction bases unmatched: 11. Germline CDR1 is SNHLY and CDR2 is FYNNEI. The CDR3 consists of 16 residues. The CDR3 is CASSLHGGGSSYEQYF. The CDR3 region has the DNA TGTGCCAGCAGCCTACATGGGGGGGGAAGCTCCTACGAGCAGTACTTC.

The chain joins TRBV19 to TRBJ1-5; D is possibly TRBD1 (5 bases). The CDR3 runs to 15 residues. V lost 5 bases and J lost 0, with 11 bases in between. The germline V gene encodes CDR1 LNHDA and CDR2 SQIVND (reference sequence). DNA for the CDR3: TGTGCCAGTAGTCCGACAGCCGTTAGCAATCAGCCCCAGCATTTT. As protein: CASSPTAVSNQPQHF.

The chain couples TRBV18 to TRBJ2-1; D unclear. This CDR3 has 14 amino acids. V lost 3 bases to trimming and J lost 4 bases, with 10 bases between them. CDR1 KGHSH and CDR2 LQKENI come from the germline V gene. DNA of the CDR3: TGTGCCAGCTCACCCCCCCCTAAGTACAATGAGCAGTTCTTC. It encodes CASSPPPKYNEQFF.

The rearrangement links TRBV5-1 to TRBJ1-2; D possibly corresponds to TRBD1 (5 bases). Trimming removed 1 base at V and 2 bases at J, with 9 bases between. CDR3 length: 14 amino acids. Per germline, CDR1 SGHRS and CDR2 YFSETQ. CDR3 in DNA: TGCGCCAGCAGCTTGTATGGGGCGAACTATGGCTACACCTTC. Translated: CASSLYGANYGYTF. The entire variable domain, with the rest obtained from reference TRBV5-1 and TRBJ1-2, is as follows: KAGVTQTPRYLIKTRGQQVTLSCSPISGHRSVSWYQQTPGQGLQFLFEYFSETQRNKGNFPGRFSGRQFSNSRSEMNVSTLELGDSALYLCASSLYGANYGYTFGSGTRLTVV.

CDR3 DNA sequence: TGTGCCAGCAGCTTGAAAGGGACTATCTATGGCTACACCTTC. Amino acids: CASSLKGTIYGYTF. This chain uses TRBV5-4 with TRBJ1-2, with D possibly TRBD1 on 5 matching bases. Trimming cost V 1 base and J 4 bases, with 11 bases left between them. This CDR3 has 14 residues. Germline CDR1 is SGHNT and CDR2 is YYREEE (reference sequence).

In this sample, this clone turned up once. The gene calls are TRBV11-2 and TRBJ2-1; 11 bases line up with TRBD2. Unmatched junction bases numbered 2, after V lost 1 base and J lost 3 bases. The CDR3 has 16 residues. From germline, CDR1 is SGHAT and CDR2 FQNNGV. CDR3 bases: TGTGCCAGCAGCTTAGTAACTAGCGGGAGCTACAATGAGCAGTTCTTC. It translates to CASSLVTSGSYNEQFF. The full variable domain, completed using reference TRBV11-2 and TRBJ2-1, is EAGVAQSPRYKIIEKRQSVAFWCNPISGHATLYWYQQILGQGPKLLIQFQNNGVVDDSQLPKDRFSAERLKGVDSTLKIQPAKLEDSAVYLCASSLVTSGSYNEQFFGPGTRLTVL.

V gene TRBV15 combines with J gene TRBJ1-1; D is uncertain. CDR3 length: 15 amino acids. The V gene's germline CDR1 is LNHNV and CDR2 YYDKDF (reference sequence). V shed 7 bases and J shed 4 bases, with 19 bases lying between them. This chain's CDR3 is CATNSRRGFPTEAFF. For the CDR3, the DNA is TGTGCCACCAATTCCCGCAGAGGGTTTCCCACTGAAGCTTTCTTT.

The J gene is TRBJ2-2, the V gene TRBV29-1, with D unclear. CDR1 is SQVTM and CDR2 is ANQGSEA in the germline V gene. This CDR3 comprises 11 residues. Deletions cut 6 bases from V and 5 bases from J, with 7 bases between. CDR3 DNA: TGCAGCGTCGGAGTTACCGGGGAGCTGTTTTTT. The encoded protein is CSVGVTGELFF.

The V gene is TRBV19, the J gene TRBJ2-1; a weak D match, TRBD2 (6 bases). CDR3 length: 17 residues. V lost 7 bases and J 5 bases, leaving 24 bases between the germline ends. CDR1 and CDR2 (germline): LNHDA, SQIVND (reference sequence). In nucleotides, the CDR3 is TGTGCCAGTACCCATCGCAGTCGGGACTTCGGAAACAATGAGCAGTTCTTC. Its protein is CASTHRSRDFGNNEQFF. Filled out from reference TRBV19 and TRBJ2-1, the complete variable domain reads DGGITQSPKYLFRKEGQNVTLSCEQNLNHDAMYWYRQDPGQGLRLIYYSQIVNDFQKGDIAEGYSVSREKKESFPLTVTSAQKNPTAFYLCASTHRSRDFGNNEQFFGPGTRLTVL.

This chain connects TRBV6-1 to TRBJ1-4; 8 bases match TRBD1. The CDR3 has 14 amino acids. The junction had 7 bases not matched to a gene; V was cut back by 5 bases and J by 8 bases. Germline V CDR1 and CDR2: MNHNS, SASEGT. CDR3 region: CASSLDRAAEKLFF. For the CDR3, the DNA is TGTGCCAGCAGTTTGGACAGGGCCGCCGAAAAACTGTTTTTT.

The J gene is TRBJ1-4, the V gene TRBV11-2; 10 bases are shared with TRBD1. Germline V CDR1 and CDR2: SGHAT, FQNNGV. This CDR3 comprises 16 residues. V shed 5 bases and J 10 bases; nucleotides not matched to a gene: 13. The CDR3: CASSHLRGTGVGKLFF. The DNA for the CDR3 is TGTGCCAGCAGCCATCTTCGAGGGACAGGGGTGGGAAAACTGTTTTTT.

CDR3 in amino acids: CATSEPQASSYNEQFF. The CDR3 DNA sequence: TGTGCCACCAGTGAGCCACAGGCGAGCTCCTACAATGAGCAGTTCTTC. The rearrangement joins TRBV24-1 to TRBJ2-1; TRBD1 is a possible D gene (5 bases). The V end lost 4 bases, the J end lost 0 bases, and 12 bases lay between the germline ends. The CDR3 is made up of 16 amino acids. The germline gives CDR1 KGHDR, CDR2 SFDVKD.

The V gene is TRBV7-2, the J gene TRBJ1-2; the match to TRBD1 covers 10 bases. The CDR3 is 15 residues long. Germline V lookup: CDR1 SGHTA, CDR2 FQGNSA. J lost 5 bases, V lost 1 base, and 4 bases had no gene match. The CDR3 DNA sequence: TGTGCCAGCAGCTTAGGGACAGGGGGGGGATATGGCTACACCTTC. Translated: CASSLGTGGGYGYTF.

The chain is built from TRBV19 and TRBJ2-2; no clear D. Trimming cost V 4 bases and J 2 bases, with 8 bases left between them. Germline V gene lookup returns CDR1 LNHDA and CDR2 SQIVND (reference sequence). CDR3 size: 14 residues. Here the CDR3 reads CASSTRLNTGELFF. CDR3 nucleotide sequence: TGTGCCAGTAGTACCCGTCTTAACACCGGGGAGCTGTTTTTT.